This TCR beta chain is drawn from a study of blood T cell repertoires in COVID-19. In regard to this clone: In the same sample, other DNA sequences code for this CDR3.

Trimming removed 7 bases from V and 4 bases from J, with 10 bases in between. This CDR3 is built from 13 residues. The germline gives CDR1 SNHLY, CDR2 FYNNEI. In the original processing: Estimation of nucleated cell counts was performed using reference gene primer amplification. Some clones are missing from TCRdb's copy, which holds only in-frame ones; the method was immunoSEQ multiplex PCR. V and J calls and clone size are copied from that table; D and trimming were computed from the DNA. The sample lists a few hundred thousand clones, roughly 87% occurring once. This TCR derives from a woman in her 50s who had recovered from COVID-19. This rearrangement joins TRBV2 to TRBJ1-4; possibly TRBD1 for D (6 bases). The source material was PBMCs or T cells enriched from blood (not recorded which). CDR3 sequence (DNA): TGTGCCAGCATCAAGGGGGTTAATGAAAAACTGTTTTTT. It translates to CASIKGVNEKLFF.